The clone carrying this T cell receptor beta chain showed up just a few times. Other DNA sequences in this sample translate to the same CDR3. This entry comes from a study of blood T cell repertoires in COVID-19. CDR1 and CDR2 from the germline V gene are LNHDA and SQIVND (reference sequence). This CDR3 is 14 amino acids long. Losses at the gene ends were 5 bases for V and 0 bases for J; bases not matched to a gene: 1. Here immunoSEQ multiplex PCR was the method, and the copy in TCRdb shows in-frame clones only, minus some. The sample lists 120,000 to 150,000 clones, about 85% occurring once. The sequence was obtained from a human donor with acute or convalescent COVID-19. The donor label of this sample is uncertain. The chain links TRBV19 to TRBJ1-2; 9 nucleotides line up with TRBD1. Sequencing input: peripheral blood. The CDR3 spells CASSGQGTNYGYTF. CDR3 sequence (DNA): TGTGCCAGTAGTGGACAGGGGACTAACTATGGCTACACCTTC.